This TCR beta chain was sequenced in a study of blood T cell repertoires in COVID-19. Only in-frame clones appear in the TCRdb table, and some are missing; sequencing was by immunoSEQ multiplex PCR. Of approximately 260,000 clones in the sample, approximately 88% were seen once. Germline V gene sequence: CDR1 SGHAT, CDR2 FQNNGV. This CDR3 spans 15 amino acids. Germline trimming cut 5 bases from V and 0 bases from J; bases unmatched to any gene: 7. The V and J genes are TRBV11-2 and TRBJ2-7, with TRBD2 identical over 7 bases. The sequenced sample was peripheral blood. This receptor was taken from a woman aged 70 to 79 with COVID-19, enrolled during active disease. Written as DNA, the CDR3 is TGTGCCAGCAGCGCCCAAGCGGGGCCCTCCTACGAGCAGTACTTC. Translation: CASSAQAGPSYEQYF.